The rows below give T cell receptor beta chains drawn from one sample of a study of T cell responses to AZD1222 COVID-19 vaccine. Repertoires were generated with immunoSEQ multiplex PCR, while TCRdb's copy carries only in-frame clones and drops some. The table lists about 180,000 clones, 88% of them singletons, with approximately 0.5% in the top ten. The material was peripheral blood, obtained on day 0 of AZD1222 vaccination. The receptors were sampled from an adult in good health. The CDR3 runs from the conserved cysteine through the conserved F or W. D genes are given only for firm matches. Size is omitted from some rows. Given values are once, few, many or a class for expanded clones.

j_call: TRBJ1-2; v_call: TRBV12-2; d_call: .; clone_size: .; cdr3_nt: TGTGGGAGCAGGGGGCCATATGGCTACACCTTC; cdr3_aa: CGSRGPYGYTF
j_call: TRBJ1-4; v_call: TRBV19; d_call: .; clone_size: few; cdr3_nt: TGTGCCAGTAGTCCCGATCGGCGGGAAAAACTGTTTTTT; cdr3_aa: CASSPDRREKLFF
j_call: TRBJ1-2; v_call: TRBV7-9; d_call: .; clone_size: .; cdr3_nt: TGTGCCAGCAGCCAAGACCCATCGCGGGGCTACACCTTC; cdr3_aa: CASSQDPSRGYTF
j_call: TRBJ2-5; v_call: TRBV11-2; d_call: .; clone_size: .; cdr3_nt: TGTGCCAGCAGCGTTGGTACGCAAGAGACCCAGTACTTC; cdr3_aa: CASSVGTQETQYF
j_call: TRBJ1-1; v_call: TRBV24-1; d_call: .; clone_size: .; cdr3_nt: TGTGCCACCAGTGTAGCCGGCCGGACTGAAGCTTTCTTT; cdr3_aa: CATSVAGRTEAFF
j_call: TRBJ2-7; v_call: TRBV19; d_call: TRBD2; clone_size: .; cdr3_nt: TGTGCCAGTAGTATAGGTGGACTAGCGGGAGTCGGTGAGCAGTACTTC; cdr3_aa: CASSIGGLAGVGEQYF
j_call: TRBJ2-3; v_call: TRBV27; d_call: .; clone_size: .; cdr3_nt: TGTGCCAGCAGTCCGTACGCGCGGGAAAAATCTAGCACAGATACGCAGTATTTT; cdr3_aa: CASSPYAREKSSTDTQYF
j_call: TRBJ1-1; v_call: TRBV6-5; d_call: .; clone_size: .; cdr3_nt: TGTGCCAGCAGTACCCCCCCGGGTGGGGCGACTGAAGCTTTCTTT; cdr3_aa: CASSTPPGGATEAFF
j_call: TRBJ1-4; v_call: TRBV2; d_call: .; clone_size: .; cdr3_nt: TGTGCCAGCAAGCGGGGGGGTGCAACTAATGAAAAACTGTTTTTT; cdr3_aa: CASKRGGATNEKLFF
j_call: TRBJ2-7; v_call: TRBV20-1; d_call: .; clone_size: .; cdr3_nt: TGCAGTGCTAGTGATGACCCGGGACCAATCGACGAGCAGTACTTC; cdr3_aa: CSASDDPGPIDEQYF
j_call: TRBJ2-5; v_call: TRBV5-4; d_call: .; clone_size: .; cdr3_nt: TGTGCCAGCAGCTTGGAGGGTGAGGTGGAGACCCAGTACTTC; cdr3_aa: CASSLEGEVETQYF
j_call: TRBJ1-2; v_call: TRBV27; d_call: .; clone_size: .; cdr3_nt: TGTGCCAGCAGTTCGAGAACGGTCTATGGCTACACCTTC; cdr3_aa: CASSSRTVYGYTF
j_call: TRBJ2-3; v_call: TRBV6-2/TRBV6-3; d_call: TRBD1; clone_size: .; cdr3_nt: TGTGCCAGCAGCCTTAACCCTTGGGACAGGGGTCCTCTACGCACAGATACGCAGTATTTT; cdr3_aa: CASSLNPWDRGPLRTDTQYF
j_call: TRBJ1-1; v_call: TRBV5-1; d_call: .; clone_size: .; cdr3_nt: TGCGCCAGCAAGGTGGGTGATGGCACTGAAGCTTTCTTT; cdr3_aa: CASKVGDGTEAFF
j_call: TRBJ2-3; v_call: TRBV5-1; d_call: TRBD2; clone_size: .; cdr3_nt: TGCGCCAGCAGCTTGGCCACTCGGGCTAGCGGGAGGCCAGATACGCAGTATTTT; cdr3_aa: CASSLATRASGRPDTQYF
j_call: TRBJ1-3; v_call: TRBV6-1; d_call: .; clone_size: few; cdr3_nt: TGTGCCAGCAGTGAAGCGCAGGGGAGGGACACCATATATTTT; cdr3_aa: CASSEAQGRDTIYF
j_call: TRBJ2-2; v_call: TRBV6-6; d_call: TRBD1; clone_size: .; cdr3_nt: TGTGCCAGCAGCCACATCAGGGGGCGGACCGGGGAGCTGTTTTTT; cdr3_aa: CASSHIRGRTGELFF
j_call: TRBJ2-7; v_call: TRBV11-2; d_call: TRBD1; clone_size: .; cdr3_nt: TGTGCCAGCAGCGCCGGGACAGGGGAGGGCGAGCAGTACTTC; cdr3_aa: CASSAGTGEGEQYF
j_call: TRBJ2-1; v_call: TRBV11-2; d_call: .; clone_size: .; cdr3_nt: TGTGCCAGCAGCTTAGAGAATGAGCAGTTCTTC; cdr3_aa: CASSLENEQFF
j_call: TRBJ1-2; v_call: TRBV24-1; d_call: .; clone_size: once; cdr3_nt: TGTGCCACCAGTGATACCCGGACAGCAAAGTATGGCTACACCTTC; cdr3_aa: CATSDTRTAKYGYTF
j_call: TRBJ1-1; v_call: TRBV7-9; d_call: .; clone_size: .; cdr3_nt: TGTGCCAGCTTCGACCCGGGGGGTGAAGCTTTCTTT; cdr3_aa: CASFDPGGEAFF
j_call: TRBJ1-4; v_call: TRBV5-1; d_call: .; clone_size: .; cdr3_nt: TGCGCCAGCAGCTTGGGAAACTCAAATAGGGGGGAAAAACTGTTTTTT; cdr3_aa: CASSLGNSNRGEKLFF
j_call: TRBJ1-1; v_call: TRBV5-4; d_call: .; clone_size: .; cdr3_nt: TGTGCCAGCAGGCTTATGGGACCCAAGGACACTGAAGCTTTCTTT; cdr3_aa: CASRLMGPKDTEAFF
j_call: TRBJ2-3; v_call: TRBV2; d_call: TRBD2; clone_size: .; cdr3_nt: TGTGCCAGCAGTCCCGGACTAGCGGGGGGACAGGGTACGCAGTATTTT; cdr3_aa: CASSPGLAGGQGTQYF
j_call: TRBJ2-3; v_call: TRBV9; d_call: .; clone_size: .; cdr3_nt: TGTGCCAGCAGCGCCAGCGGAACAGATACGCAGTATTTT; cdr3_aa: CASSASGTDTQYF
j_call: TRBJ2-2; v_call: TRBV5-6; d_call: .; clone_size: .; cdr3_nt: TGTGCCAGCAGCTTGGTTCAGGGGAGGGCCGGGGAGCTGTTTTTT; cdr3_aa: CASSLVQGRAGELFF
j_call: TRBJ2-5; v_call: TRBV6-5; d_call: TRBD1; clone_size: .; cdr3_nt: TGTGCCAGCAGTTTGGACAGGGGAGAGACCCAGTACTTC; cdr3_aa: CASSLDRGETQYF
j_call: TRBJ1-4; v_call: TRBV6-5; d_call: TRBD1; clone_size: once; cdr3_nt: TGTGCCAGCAGTTACAAGGGGGCAGAAGAAAAACTGTTTTTT; cdr3_aa: CASSYKGAEEKLFF
j_call: TRBJ1-5; v_call: TRBV4-2; d_call: TRBD1; clone_size: .; cdr3_nt: TGTGCCAGCAGCCAGCCGGGACAGGAACGCAATCAGCCCCAGCATTTT; cdr3_aa: CASSQPGQERNQPQHF
j_call: TRBJ1-6; v_call: TRBV13; d_call: .; clone_size: .; cdr3_nt: TGTGCCAGCAGCTTCCAAGGGGCAAAATTCTCCCTCCACTTT; cdr3_aa: CASSFQGAKFSLHF
j_call: TRBJ2-3; v_call: TRBV5-1; d_call: TRBD2; clone_size: .; cdr3_nt: TGCGCCAGCAGCTTGGTGGGACTAGCGATCACAGATACGCAGTATTTT; cdr3_aa: CASSLVGLAITDTQYF
j_call: TRBJ2-5; v_call: TRBV9; d_call: .; clone_size: .; cdr3_nt: TGTGCCAGCAGCTTGCTTACTACAGATCAAGAGACCCAGTACTTC; cdr3_aa: CASSLLTTDQETQYF
j_call: TRBJ2-1; v_call: TRBV28; d_call: .; clone_size: once; cdr3_nt: TGTGCCAGCAGTTTATCCGGAGCGGGCCACAATGAGCAGTTCTTC; cdr3_aa: CASSLSGAGHNEQFF
j_call: TRBJ1-2; v_call: TRBV7-9; d_call: .; clone_size: .; cdr3_nt: TGTGCCAGCAGCTTAGATAGGGTTGGCTACACCTTC; cdr3_aa: CASSLDRVGYTF
j_call: TRBJ1-5; v_call: TRBV7-9; d_call: .; clone_size: .; cdr3_nt: TGTGCCAGCAGCTTAGGAGGAGGGCAGCCCCAGCATTTT; cdr3_aa: CASSLGGGQPQHF
j_call: TRBJ1-1; v_call: TRBV6-5; d_call: .; clone_size: .; cdr3_nt: TGTGCCAGCAGTTACGAGGCGACAATGAACACTGAAGCTTTCTTT; cdr3_aa: CASSYEATMNTEAFF
j_call: TRBJ1-5; v_call: TRBV7-2; d_call: .; clone_size: .; cdr3_nt: TGTGCCAGCAGCTTAGATAACATAAATCAGCCCCAGCATTTT; cdr3_aa: CASSLDNINQPQHF
j_call: TRBJ1-2; v_call: TRBV6-5; d_call: .; clone_size: .; cdr3_nt: TGTGCCAGCAGTTACTCGATTCCGGGCTATGGCTACACCTTC; cdr3_aa: CASSYSIPGYGYTF
j_call: TRBJ2-7; v_call: TRBV4-1; d_call: TRBD1; clone_size: .; cdr3_nt: TGCGCCAGCAGCCACAGCGGACAGGAACACGAGCAGTACTTC; cdr3_aa: CASSHSGQEHEQYF
j_call: TRBJ2-1; v_call: TRBV5-4; d_call: TRBD2; clone_size: .; cdr3_nt: TGTGCCAGCAGCGCCTCTAGCGGGGAGTCCTACAATGAGCAGTTCTTC; cdr3_aa: CASSASSGESYNEQFF
j_call: TRBJ2-3; v_call: TRBV3-1/TRBV3-2; d_call: .; clone_size: .; cdr3_nt: TGTGCCAGCAGCCAAGGCCAGGGCACAGATACGCAGTATTTT; cdr3_aa: CASSQGQGTDTQYF
j_call: TRBJ2-5; v_call: TRBV7-6; d_call: .; clone_size: .; cdr3_nt: TGTGCCAGCAGCACCAGTGACACTCTCCAAGAGACCCAGTACTTC; cdr3_aa: CASSTSDTLQETQYF
j_call: TRBJ2-7; v_call: TRBV2; d_call: .; clone_size: .; cdr3_nt: TGTGCCAGCAGTGTAGGGAGGAAAGACGAGCAGTACTTC; cdr3_aa: CASSVGRKDEQYF
j_call: TRBJ1-2; v_call: TRBV6-5; d_call: .; clone_size: .; cdr3_nt: TGTGCCAGCAGCTCACGGGCCATATCCTACTATGGCTACACCTTC; cdr3_aa: CASSSRAISYYGYTF
j_call: TRBJ2-7; v_call: TRBV3-1/TRBV3-2; d_call: TRBD1; clone_size: .; cdr3_nt: TGTGCCAGCAGCCACCTACGCGGGCTGACAGGGGCCGAGCAGTACTTC; cdr3_aa: CASSHLRGLTGAEQYF
j_call: TRBJ1-1; v_call: TRBV9; d_call: .; clone_size: .; cdr3_nt: TGTGCCAGCAGCGTGATTGGGGCGCTAGGCACTGAAGCTTTCTTT; cdr3_aa: CASSVIGALGTEAFF
j_call: TRBJ1-5; v_call: TRBV4-1; d_call: TRBD1; clone_size: once; cdr3_nt: TGCGCCAGCAGCCAGCCGGCCGGACAGGTTTTGGATCAGCCCCAGCATTTT; cdr3_aa: CASSQPAGQVLDQPQHF
j_call: TRBJ2-7; v_call: TRBV29-1; d_call: .; clone_size: once; cdr3_nt: TGCAGCGTTGAAATCGGCTACGAGCAGTACTTC; cdr3_aa: CSVEIGYEQYF
j_call: TRBJ1-2; v_call: TRBV19; d_call: .; clone_size: .; cdr3_nt: TGTGCCAGTAGTCCCAGGGCCGCTAACTATGGCTACACCTTC; cdr3_aa: CASSPRAANYGYTF
j_call: TRBJ2-7; v_call: TRBV27; d_call: .; clone_size: .; cdr3_nt: TGTGCCAGCTCCCGGGACTCCACCTACGAGCAGTACTTC; cdr3_aa: CASSRDSTYEQYF
j_call: TRBJ1-1; v_call: TRBV11-2; d_call: .; clone_size: .; cdr3_nt: TGTGCCAGCAGCGGAAGGTACCATCTGAACACTGAAGCTTTCTTT; cdr3_aa: CASSGRYHLNTEAFF
j_call: TRBJ1-2; v_call: TRBV25-1; d_call: TRBD1; clone_size: once; cdr3_nt: TGTGCCAGCAGCCTCGGACAGGTGGATGGCTACACCTTC; cdr3_aa: CASSLGQVDGYTF
j_call: TRBJ1-6; v_call: TRBV28; d_call: .; clone_size: .; cdr3_nt: TGTGCCAGCAGTCAAGCAAGGGGCCCGAAGGATTCACCCCTCCACTTT; cdr3_aa: CASSQARGPKDSPLHF
j_call: TRBJ1-2; v_call: TRBV6-5; d_call: TRBD1; clone_size: .; cdr3_nt: TGTGCCAGCAGTTACACAGGGGTCCGTGGCTACACCTTC; cdr3_aa: CASSYTGVRGYTF
j_call: TRBJ2-3; v_call: TRBV18; d_call: .; clone_size: .; cdr3_nt: TGTGCCAGCTCACCGAGGCTAGCTGCGGATACGCAGTATTTT; cdr3_aa: CASSPRLAADTQYF
j_call: TRBJ2-1; v_call: TRBV30; d_call: .; clone_size: once; cdr3_nt: TGTGCCTGGATGCAGGGACTTGTCCATGAGCAGTTCTTC; cdr3_aa: CAWMQGLVHEQFF
j_call: TRBJ2-7; v_call: TRBV6-4; d_call: TRBD2; clone_size: .; cdr3_nt: TGTGCCAGCAGTGAGGGACTAGCGCGCGAGCAGTACTTC; cdr3_aa: CASSEGLAREQYF
j_call: TRBJ2-3; v_call: TRBV5-4; d_call: TRBD2; clone_size: .; cdr3_nt: TGTGCCAGCAGCTTTGTTAGCGGGAGCACAGATACGCAGTATTTT; cdr3_aa: CASSFVSGSTDTQYF
j_call: TRBJ2-1; v_call: TRBV7-2; d_call: .; clone_size: .; cdr3_nt: TGTGCCAGCAGCCCCCGCCGCGACATGGCCCGCAATGAGCAGTTCTTC; cdr3_aa: CASSPRRDMARNEQFF
j_call: TRBJ2-4; v_call: TRBV6-5; d_call: .; clone_size: .; cdr3_nt: TGTGCCAGCAACCCCGCCGGGGCTGTTGGCATTCAGTACTTC; cdr3_aa: CASNPAGAVGIQYF